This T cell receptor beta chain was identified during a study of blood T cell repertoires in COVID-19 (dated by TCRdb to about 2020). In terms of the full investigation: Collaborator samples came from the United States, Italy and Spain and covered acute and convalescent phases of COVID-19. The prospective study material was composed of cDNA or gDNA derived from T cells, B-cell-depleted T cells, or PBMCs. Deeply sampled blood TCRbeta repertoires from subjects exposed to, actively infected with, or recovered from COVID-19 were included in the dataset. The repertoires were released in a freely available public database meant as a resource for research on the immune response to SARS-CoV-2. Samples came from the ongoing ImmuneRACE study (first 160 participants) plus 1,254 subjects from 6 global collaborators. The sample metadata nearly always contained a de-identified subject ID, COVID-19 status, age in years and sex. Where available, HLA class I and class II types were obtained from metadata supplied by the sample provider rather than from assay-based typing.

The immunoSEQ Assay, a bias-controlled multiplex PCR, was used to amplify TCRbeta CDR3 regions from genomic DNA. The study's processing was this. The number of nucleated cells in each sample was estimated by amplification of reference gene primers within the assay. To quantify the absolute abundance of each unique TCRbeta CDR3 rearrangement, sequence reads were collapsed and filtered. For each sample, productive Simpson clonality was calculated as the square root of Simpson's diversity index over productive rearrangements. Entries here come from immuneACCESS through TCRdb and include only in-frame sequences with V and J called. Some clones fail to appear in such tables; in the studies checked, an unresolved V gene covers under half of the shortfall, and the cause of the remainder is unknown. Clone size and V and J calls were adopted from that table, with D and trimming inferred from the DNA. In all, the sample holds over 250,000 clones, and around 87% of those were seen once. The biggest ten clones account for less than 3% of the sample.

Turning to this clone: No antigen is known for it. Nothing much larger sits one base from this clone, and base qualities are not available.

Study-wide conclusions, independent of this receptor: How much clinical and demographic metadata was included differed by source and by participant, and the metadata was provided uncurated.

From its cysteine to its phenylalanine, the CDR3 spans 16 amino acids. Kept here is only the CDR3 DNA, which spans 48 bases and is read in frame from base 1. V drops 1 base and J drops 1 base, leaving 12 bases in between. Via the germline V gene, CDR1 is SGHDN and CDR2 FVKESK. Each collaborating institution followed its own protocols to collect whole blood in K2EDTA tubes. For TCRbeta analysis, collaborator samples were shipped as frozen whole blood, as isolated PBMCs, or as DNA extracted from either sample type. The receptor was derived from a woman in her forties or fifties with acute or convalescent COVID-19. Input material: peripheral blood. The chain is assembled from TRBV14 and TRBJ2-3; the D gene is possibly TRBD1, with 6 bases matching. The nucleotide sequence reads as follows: TGTGCCAGCAGCCAAGGGTGGCACAGGGGCACAGATACGCAGTATTTT. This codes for CASSQGWHRGTDTQYF.